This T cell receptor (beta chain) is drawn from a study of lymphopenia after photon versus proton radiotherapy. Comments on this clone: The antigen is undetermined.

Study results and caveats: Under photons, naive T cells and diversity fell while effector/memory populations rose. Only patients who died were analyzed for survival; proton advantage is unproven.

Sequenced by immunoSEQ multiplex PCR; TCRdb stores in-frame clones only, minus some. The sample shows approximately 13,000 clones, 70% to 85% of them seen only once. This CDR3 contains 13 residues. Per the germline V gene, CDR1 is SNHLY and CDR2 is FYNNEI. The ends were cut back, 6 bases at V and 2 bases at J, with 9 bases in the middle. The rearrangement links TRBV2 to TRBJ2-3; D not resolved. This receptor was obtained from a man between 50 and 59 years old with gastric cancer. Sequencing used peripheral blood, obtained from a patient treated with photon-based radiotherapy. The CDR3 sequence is CASRRLYTDTQYF. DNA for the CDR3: TGTGCCAGCAGGAGACTGTACACAGATACGCAGTATTTT.